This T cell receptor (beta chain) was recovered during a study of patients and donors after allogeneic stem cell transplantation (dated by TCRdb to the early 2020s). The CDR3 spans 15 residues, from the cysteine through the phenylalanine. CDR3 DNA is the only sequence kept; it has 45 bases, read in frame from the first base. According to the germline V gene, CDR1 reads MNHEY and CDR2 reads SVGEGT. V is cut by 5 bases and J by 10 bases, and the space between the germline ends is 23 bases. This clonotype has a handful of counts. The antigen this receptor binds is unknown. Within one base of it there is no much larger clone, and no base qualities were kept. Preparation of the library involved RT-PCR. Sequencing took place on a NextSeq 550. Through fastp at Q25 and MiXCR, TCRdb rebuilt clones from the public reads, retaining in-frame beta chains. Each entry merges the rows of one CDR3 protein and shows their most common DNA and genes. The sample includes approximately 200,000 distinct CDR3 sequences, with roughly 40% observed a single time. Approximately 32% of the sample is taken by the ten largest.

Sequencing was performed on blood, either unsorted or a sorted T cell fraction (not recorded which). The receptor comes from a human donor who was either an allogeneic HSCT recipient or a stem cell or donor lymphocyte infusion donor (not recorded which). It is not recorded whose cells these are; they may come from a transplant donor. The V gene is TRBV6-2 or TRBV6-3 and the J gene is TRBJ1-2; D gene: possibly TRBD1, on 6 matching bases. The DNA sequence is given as TGTGCCAGCAGTCTGCTGGGACCGGGACACGAAAACTACACCTTC. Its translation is CASSLLGPGHENYTF.